This T cell receptor beta chain was identified in a study of T cells after posttransplantation cyclophosphamide. Study-wide results and limits: Blood and skin or GI T cell repertoires showed limited TRB overlap.

This clone has ten or more counts. The antigen remains unidentified. There are 12 residues in the CDR3. CDR1 and CDR2 (germline): MNHEY, SVGEGT. V lost 6 bases and J lost 4, with 9 bases in between. TCRdb keeps only in-frame clones here, not all; method: immunoSEQ multiplex PCR. Recorded here are approximately 7,900 clones, none singletons. Busulfan-fludarabine conditioning, marrow transplant, and cyclophosphamide on days +3 and +4 were administered. The chain joins TRBV6-2 or TRBV6-3 to TRBJ2-5; no reliable D call. The specimen comprised PBMCs, sampled after an allogeneic stem cell transplant with post-transplant cyclophosphamide. The sequence was collected from a young adult male patient who received an allogeneic stem cell transplant from an unrelated donor, was CMV-positive, and had acute and chronic GVHD. Some of these T cells may belong to the graft donor. The CDR3 sequence is CASSPVAETQYF. The DNA for the CDR3 is TGTGCCAGCAGCCCGGTTGCAGAGACCCAGTACTTC.